Below, 19 T cell receptor beta chains from the same sample are listed, as sequenced in a study of CD8+ T cells in alopecia areata. RNA, once extracted, was reverse transcribed into cDNA for use as the sequencing template. Sequenced by immunoSEQ multiplex PCR; TCRdb stores in-frame clones only, minus some. The sample has hundreds of thousands of clones, roughly two thirds seen once. Sequenced material: CD4+ T cells sorted from blood, taken at week 0. The receptors were sampled from a human donor with alopecia areata.

The V and J genes are TRBV5-1 and TRBJ2-3, with 8 nucleotides matching TRBD2. V lost 0 bases, J lost 5 bases, and 8 bases stayed unmatched. CDR3 size: 16 residues. CDR1 and CDR2 from the germline V gene are SGHRS and YFSETQ. CDR3 loop: CASSLEARGAGDTQYF. CDR3 bases: TGCGCCAGCAGCTTGGAAGCGCGGGGGGCGGGAGATACGCAGTATTTT.

The V gene is TRBV27, the J gene TRBJ2-1; either TRBD1 or TRBD2 may supply D (5 bases each). Germline CDR1 and CDR2: MNHEY and SMNVEV (reference sequence). Between the trimmed V and J ends, which lost 8 bases and 2 bases, there was a span of 16 bases. CDR3 length equals 15 residues. The CDR3 sequence is CASDTWDGAYNEQFF. CDR3 bases: TGTGCCAGCGACACTTGGGACGGAGCCTACAATGAGCAGTTCTTC.

The V and J genes are TRBV4-3 and TRBJ1-6; 7 nucleotides match TRBD1. The CDR3 has 15 amino acids. V shed 1 base and J 6 bases; nucleotides not matched to a gene: 3. Germline CDR1 LGHNA, CDR2 YSLEER. The CDR3 loop reads CASSQAGTANSPLHF. DNA of the CDR3: TGCGCCAGCAGCCAAGCCGGGACAGCTAATTCACCCCTCCACTTT.

The V gene is TRBV27, the J gene TRBJ2-5; D unresolved. V lost 5 bases to trimming and J lost 2 bases, with 12 bases between them. CDR1 and CDR2 (germline): MNHEY, SMNVEV (reference sequence). CDR3 length: 14 amino acids. CDR3 nucleotides: TGTGCCAGCAGTCCCCCCCACGGGCAAGAGACCCAGTACTTC. Amino acids: CASSPPHGQETQYF.

This chain links TRBV5-6 with TRBJ2-2, with D tentatively TRBD1 or TRBD2 (5 bases each). The CDR3 loop spans 15 amino acids. Germline-derived CDR1 and CDR2 are SGHDT and YYEEEE. V lost 3 bases and J lost 6, with 15 bases in between. CDR3 sequence reads: CASSYGTAPAGELFF. For the CDR3, the DNA is TGTGCCAGCAGCTATGGGACCGCCCCCGCCGGGGAGCTGTTTTTT.

V and J are TRBV30 and TRBJ1-4, with D maybe TRBD1 (5 bases). The CDR3 spans 14 residues. The germline V gene has CDR1 GTSNPN and CDR2 SVGIG (reference sequence). The V end was cut by 1 base, the J end by 3 bases, with 9 bases between. CDR3 residues: CAWSALGANEKLFF. Here the CDR3 DNA reads TGTGCCTGGAGTGCCTTGGGGGCTAATGAAAAACTGTTTTTT.

The chain uses TRBV10-3 and TRBJ2-7; D is possibly TRBD2 (6 bases). This CDR3 comprises 13 residues. The ends were cut back, 7 bases at V and 0 bases at J, with 10 bases in the middle. CDR1 and CDR2 (germline): ENHRY, SYGVKD. CDR3: CAITGESSYEQYF. The CDR3 nucleotides are TGTGCCATCACGGGGGAAAGCTCCTACGAGCAGTACTTC.

This clone has just a few counts. This chain links TRBV2 with TRBJ2-3; D remains ambiguous. The CDR3 is made up of 15 amino acids. CDR1 is SNHLY, CDR2 FYNNEI, per germline. With 4 bases removed from V and 3 bases from J, the gap between germline ends came to 14 bases. CDR3 protein: CASSAWYGRTDTQYF. CDR3 nucleotides: TGTGCCAGCAGTGCTTGGTATGGACGAACAGATACGCAGTATTTT.

This clone was detected only a few times. Other nucleotide sequences in the sample specify the same CDR3. The chain couples TRBV7-3 to TRBJ2-5, with D possibly being TRBD1 or TRBD2 (6 bases each). The germline V gene has CDR1 SGHTA and CDR2 FQGTGA. V was shortened by 2 bases and J by 4 bases, with 8 bases between the two germline ends. The length of the CDR3 is 13 residues. The CDR3 loop reads CASSLGGGETQYF. CDR3 DNA sequence: TGTGCCAGCAGCTTAGGAGGGGGAGAGACCCAGTACTTC.

At least ten counts were recorded for this clone. The chain combines TRBV7-2 with TRBJ1-4; D uncertain. The CDR3 extends over 15 amino acids. Germline CDR1 SGHTA, CDR2 FQGNSA. Deletions cut 2 bases from V and 1 base from J, with 8 bases between. The CDR3 nucleotides are TGTGCCAGCAGCTTACTAGGGCGAACTAATGAAAAACTGTTTTTT. Translation gives CASSLLGRTNEKLFF.

The chain recombines TRBV5-1 with TRBJ1-3; D is undetermined. This CDR3 region has 17 residues. The V and J ends lost 4 bases and 0 bases respectively, with 17 bases between them. CDR1 and CDR2 from the germline V gene are SGHRS and YFSETQ. The CDR3 sequence is CASSPWRQEDSGNTIYF. In DNA, the CDR3 is TGCGCCAGCAGCCCCTGGAGACAAGAAGACTCTGGAAACACCATATATTTT.

The V gene is TRBV29-1, the J gene TRBJ2-5, with 7 bases identical to TRBD2. The CDR3 runs to 13 residues. CDR1 is SQVTM and CDR2 is ANQGSEA in the germline V gene. After removal of 1 base from V and 7 bases from J, the junction contained 6 bases not matched to a gene. The chain's CDR3 is CSVEGAGVGTQYF. The CDR3 nucleotides are TGCAGCGTTGAAGGGGCGGGGGTTGGGACCCAGTACTTC.

The chain couples TRBV29-1 to TRBJ1-2; TRBD1 aligns across 8 bases. The CDR3 has 13 amino acids. Germline V gene sequence: CDR1 SQVTM, CDR2 ANQGSEA. The junction had 7 bases not matched to a gene; V was cut back by 3 bases and J by 7 bases. The CDR3 region is CSVDEQGAGGYTF. Written as DNA, the CDR3 is TGCAGCGTTGATGAGCAGGGGGCAGGTGGCTACACCTTC. Full variable domain (missing parts from reference TRBV29-1 and TRBJ1-2): SAVISQKPSRDICQRGTSLTIQCQVDSQVTMMFWYRQQPGQSLTLIATANQGSEATYESGFVIDKFPISRPNLTFSTLTVSNMSPEDSSIYLCSVDEQGAGGYTFGSGTRLTVV.

In nucleotides, the CDR3 is TGCAGCGGTATCGCTAGGGGATCCTACAATGAGCAGTTCTTC. Translating gives CSGIARGSYNEQFF. The chain recombines TRBV29-1 with TRBJ2-1, with a weak D call TRBD1 (5 bases). The germline V and J ends were trimmed by 7 bases and 1 base, with 14 bases remaining between them. The CDR3 extends over 14 amino acids. CDR1 and CDR2 (germline): SQVTM, ANQGSEA.

This clone was picked up one time. J is TRBJ2-2 and V is TRBV30; no clear D gene. CDR3 length equals 14 residues. Germline CDR1 GTSNPN, CDR2 SVGIG (reference sequence). V was pared by 0 bases and J by 0 bases, with 5 bases between. CDR3 protein: CAWSVTSNTGELFF. The DNA of the CDR3 is TGTGCCTGGAGTGTCACCTCGAACACCGGGGAGCTGTTTTTT.

V and J are TRBV2 and TRBJ2-1; 9 nucleotides agree with TRBD1. Per germline, CDR1 SNHLY and CDR2 FYNNEI. Germline trimming cut 8 bases from V and 9 bases from J; bases unmatched to any gene: 11. The length of the CDR3 is 14 residues. The DNA of the CDR3 is TGTGCCAGCGCTCCGGGACAGGGATTGCGTGAGCAGTTCTTC. Its protein is CASAPGQGLREQFF.

The gene calls are TRBV29-1 and TRBJ1-4; unclear D gene. CDR1 is SQVTM, CDR2 ANQGSEA, per germline. Trimming cost V 1 base and J 11 bases, with 11 bases left between them. This CDR3 has 12 amino acids. For the CDR3, the DNA is TGCAGCGTTGAAGGTCTCCTGGGGAAACTGTTTTTT. Amino acids: CSVEGLLGKLFF.

A word on this clone: This same CDR3 is encoded by further DNA sequences in the sample. The rearrangement joins TRBV29-1 to TRBJ2-5; D perhaps matches TRBD1 (6 bases). Germline CDR1 reads SQVTM; CDR2 reads ANQGSEA. The CDR3 covers 12 residues. Trimming cost V 4 bases and J 2 bases, with 8 bases left between them. CDR3: CSVGTVQETQYF. The CDR3 DNA reads as TGCAGCGTTGGGACAGTTCAAGAGACCCAGTACTTC.

The V call is TRBV29-1, the J call TRBJ1-4; 8 nucleotides line up with TRBD1. The CDR3 is made up of 13 amino acids. From germline, CDR1 is SQVTM and CDR2 ANQGSEA. With 6 bases clipped from V and 8 bases from J, the junction kept 8 bases outside the gene matches. The CDR3 sequence is CSVAGGASEKLFF. The CDR3 DNA reads as TGCAGCGTGGCAGGGGGCGCCAGCGAAAAACTGTTTTTT.